This T cell receptor (beta chain) was documented in a study of spatial heterogeneity in lung cancer. Study in general: Matched bulk RNA-seq gave a T cell module score that correlated strongly with tumor-region TCR transcript counts. Averaged across combinations, each unique TCR and UMI pairing appeared more than ten times in raw reads, which were uncorrected. Study-wide points: Tumor mutation count correlated with how many alpha and beta TCRs expanded intratumorally.

This sample's time point: sample taken at primary tumor resection. Relative to its sample, this clonotype is medium-sized. Its antigen is unidentified. TCRdb ran MiXCR on the 5' RACE reads and lists one entry per CDR3 protein. Counted here are around 6,400 distinct CDR3 sequences, 6.5% to 7% occurring once; the ten biggest clones make up 9.5% to 15%. Sequenced material: lung tumor tissue, taken at surgery. The TCR comes from a male donor with early-stage non-small cell lung cancer.

The CDR3 DNA follows: TGTGCCAGCCGCGTTAGGGGGGCAGATACGCAGTATTTT. Translated, it gives CASRVRGADTQYF. The chain is built from TRBV5-6 and TRBJ2-3, with D tentatively TRBD1 or TRBD2 (6 bases each). The CDR3 has 13 residues. V lost 7 bases, J lost 4 bases, and 13 bases lay in between. CDR1 is SGHDT and CDR2 is YYEEEE in the germline V gene.